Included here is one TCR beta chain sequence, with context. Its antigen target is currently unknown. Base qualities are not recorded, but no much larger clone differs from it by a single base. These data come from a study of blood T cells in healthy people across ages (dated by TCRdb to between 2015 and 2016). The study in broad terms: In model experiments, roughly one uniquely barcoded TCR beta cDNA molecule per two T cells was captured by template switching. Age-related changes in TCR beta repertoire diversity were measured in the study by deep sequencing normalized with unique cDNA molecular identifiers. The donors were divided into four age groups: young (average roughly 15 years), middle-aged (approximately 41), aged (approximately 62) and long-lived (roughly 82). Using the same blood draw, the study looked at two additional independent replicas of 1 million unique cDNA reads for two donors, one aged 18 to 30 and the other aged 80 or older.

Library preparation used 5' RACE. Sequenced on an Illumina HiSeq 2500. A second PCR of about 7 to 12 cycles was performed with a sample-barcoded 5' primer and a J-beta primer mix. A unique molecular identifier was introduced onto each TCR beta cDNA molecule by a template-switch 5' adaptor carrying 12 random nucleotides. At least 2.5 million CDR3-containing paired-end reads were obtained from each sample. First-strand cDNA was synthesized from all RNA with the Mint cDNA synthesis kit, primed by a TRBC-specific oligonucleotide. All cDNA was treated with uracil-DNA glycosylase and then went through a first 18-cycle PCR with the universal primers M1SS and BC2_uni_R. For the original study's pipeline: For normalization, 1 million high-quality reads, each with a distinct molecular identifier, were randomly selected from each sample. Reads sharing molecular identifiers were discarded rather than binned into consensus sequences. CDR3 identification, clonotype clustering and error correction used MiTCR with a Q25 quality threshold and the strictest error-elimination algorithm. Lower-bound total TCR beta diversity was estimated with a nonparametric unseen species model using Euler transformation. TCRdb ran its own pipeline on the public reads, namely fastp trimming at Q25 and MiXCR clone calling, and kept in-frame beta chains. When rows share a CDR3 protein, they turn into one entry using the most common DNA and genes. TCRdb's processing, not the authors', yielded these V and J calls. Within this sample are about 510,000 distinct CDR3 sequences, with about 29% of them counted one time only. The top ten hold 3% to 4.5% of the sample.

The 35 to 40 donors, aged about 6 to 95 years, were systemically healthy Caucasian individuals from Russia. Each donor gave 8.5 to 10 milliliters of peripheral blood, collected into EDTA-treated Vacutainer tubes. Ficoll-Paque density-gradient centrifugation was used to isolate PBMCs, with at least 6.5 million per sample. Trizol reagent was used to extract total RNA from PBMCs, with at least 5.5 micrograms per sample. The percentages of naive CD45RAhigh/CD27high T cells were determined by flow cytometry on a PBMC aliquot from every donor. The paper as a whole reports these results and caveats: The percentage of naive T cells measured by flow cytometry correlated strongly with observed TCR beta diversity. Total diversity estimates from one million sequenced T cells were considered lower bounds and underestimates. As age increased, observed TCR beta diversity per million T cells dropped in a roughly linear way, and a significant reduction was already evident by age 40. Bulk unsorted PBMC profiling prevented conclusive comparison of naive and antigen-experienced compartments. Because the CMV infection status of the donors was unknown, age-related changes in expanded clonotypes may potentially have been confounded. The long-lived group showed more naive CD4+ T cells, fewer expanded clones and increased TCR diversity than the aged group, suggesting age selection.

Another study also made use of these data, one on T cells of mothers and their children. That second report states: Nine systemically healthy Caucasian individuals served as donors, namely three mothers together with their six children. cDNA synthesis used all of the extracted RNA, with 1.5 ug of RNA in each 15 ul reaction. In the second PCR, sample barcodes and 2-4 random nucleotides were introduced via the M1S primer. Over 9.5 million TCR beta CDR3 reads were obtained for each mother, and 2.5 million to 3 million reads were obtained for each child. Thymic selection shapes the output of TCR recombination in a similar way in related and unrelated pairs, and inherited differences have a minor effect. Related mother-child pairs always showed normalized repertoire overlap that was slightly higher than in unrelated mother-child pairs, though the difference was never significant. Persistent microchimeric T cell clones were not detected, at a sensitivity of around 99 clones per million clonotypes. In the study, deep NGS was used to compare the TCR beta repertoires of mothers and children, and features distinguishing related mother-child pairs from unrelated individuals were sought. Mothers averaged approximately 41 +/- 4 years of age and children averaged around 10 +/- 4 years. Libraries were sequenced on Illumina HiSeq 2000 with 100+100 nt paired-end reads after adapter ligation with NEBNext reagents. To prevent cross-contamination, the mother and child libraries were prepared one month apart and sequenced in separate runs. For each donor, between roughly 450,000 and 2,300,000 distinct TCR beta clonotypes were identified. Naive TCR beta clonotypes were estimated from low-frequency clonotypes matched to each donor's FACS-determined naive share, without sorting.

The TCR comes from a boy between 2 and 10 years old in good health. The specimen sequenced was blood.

This receptor carries the CDR3 CSARGGQGRQETQYF. The DNA is as follows: TGCAGTGCTAGAGGAGGACAGGGTCGCCAAGAGACCCAGTACTTC. This receptor chain uses TRBV20-1 and TRBJ2-5; 8 central nucleotides agree with TRBD1. The CDR3 starts with the cysteine, ends with the phenylalanine, and has 15 residues. Of the read, only the CDR3 DNA is kept; its 45 bases are in frame from base 1. The germline V gene (reference sequence) supplies CDR1 DFQATT and CDR2 SNEGSKA. Trimming takes 1 base off V and 1 base off J; junction bases not matched to a gene: 5.